This TCR beta chain is from a study of T cells in narcolepsy. Study summary: Enrolled donors included narcolepsy type 1 or type 2 patients and healthy controls. The study's findings and limits: Autoreactive HCRT-specific and TRIB2-specific clonotypes were marked in same-patient CSF-versus-blood CD4+ comparisons. No autoreactive T cell clone sequences appeared in some memory CD4+ repertoires.

Clones were sequenced by immunoSEQ multiplex PCR, and TCRdb holds only the in-frame ones, with some missing. The data contain around 27,000 clones, roughly 82% of them seen just once; the ten biggest clones take up approximately 1%. This clone occurred once. Its specificity is not known. This receptor was taken from a human donor with narcolepsy. The sequenced sample was CD45RA- memory CD4+ T cells from PBMCs.

CDR3: CASSLIAGGTDTQYF. CDR3 coding DNA: TGTGCCAGCAGCCTAATAGCGGGGGGGACAGATACGCAGTATTTT. The chain is built from TRBV7-2 and TRBJ2-3, with 11 bases that match TRBD2. In germline, CDR1 is SGHTA, CDR2 FQGNSA. The length of the CDR3 is 15 residues. Losses at the gene ends were 5 bases for V and 3 bases for J; bases not matched to a gene: 4. The full variable domain, with the rest looked up from reference TRBV7-2 and TRBJ2-3, is GAGVSQSPSNKVTEKGKDVELRCDPISGHTALYWYRQSLGQGLEFLIYFQGNSAPDKSGLPSDRFSAERTGGSVSTLTIQRTQQEDSAVYLCASSLIAGGTDTQYFGPGTRLTVL.